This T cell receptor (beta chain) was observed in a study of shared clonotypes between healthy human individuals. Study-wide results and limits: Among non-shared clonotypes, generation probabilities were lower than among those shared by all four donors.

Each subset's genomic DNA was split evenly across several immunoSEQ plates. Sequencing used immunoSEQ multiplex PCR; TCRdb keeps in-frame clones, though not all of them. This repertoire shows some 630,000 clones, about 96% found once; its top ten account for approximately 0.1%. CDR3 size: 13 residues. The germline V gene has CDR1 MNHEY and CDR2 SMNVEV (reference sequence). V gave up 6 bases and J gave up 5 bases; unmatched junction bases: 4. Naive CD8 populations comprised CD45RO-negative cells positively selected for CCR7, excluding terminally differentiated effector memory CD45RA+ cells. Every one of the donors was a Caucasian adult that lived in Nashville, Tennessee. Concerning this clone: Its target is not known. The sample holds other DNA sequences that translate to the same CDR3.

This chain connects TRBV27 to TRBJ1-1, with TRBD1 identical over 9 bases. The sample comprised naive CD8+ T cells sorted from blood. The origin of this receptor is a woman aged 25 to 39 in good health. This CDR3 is CASSVDRGTEAFF. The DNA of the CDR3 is TGTGCCAGCAGCGTTGACAGGGGGACTGAAGCTTTCTTT.